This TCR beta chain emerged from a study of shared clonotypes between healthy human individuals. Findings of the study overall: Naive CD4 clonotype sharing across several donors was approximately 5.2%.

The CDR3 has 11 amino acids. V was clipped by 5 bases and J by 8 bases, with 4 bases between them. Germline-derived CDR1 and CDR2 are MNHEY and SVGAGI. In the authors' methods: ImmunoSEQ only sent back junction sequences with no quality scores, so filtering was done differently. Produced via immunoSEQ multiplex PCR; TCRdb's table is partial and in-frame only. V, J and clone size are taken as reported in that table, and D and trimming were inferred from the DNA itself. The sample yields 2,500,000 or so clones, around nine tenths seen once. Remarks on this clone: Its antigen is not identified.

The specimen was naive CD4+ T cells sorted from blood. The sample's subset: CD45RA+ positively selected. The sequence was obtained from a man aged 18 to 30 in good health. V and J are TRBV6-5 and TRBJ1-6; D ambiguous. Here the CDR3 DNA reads TGTGCCAGCAGTCGGGATTCACCCCTCCACTTT. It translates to CASSRDSPLHF.